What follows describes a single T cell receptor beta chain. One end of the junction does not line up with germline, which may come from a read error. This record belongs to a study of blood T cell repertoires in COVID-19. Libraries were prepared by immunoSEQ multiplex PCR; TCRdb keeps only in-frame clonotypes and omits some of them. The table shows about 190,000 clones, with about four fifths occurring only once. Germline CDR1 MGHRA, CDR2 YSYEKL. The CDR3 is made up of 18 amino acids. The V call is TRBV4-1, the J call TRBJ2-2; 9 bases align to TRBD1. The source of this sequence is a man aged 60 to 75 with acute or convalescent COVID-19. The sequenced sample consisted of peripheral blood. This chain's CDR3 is CASSEEPGTGINTGELFF. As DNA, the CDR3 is TGCGCCAGCAGCGAAGAACCCGGGACAGGGATTAATACCGGGGAGCTGTTTTTT.